This is a list of T cell receptor beta chains from one sample in a study of siplizumab effects on memory and regulatory T cells. Sequencing was performed with immunoSEQ multiplex PCR; in TCRdb, only in-frame clones are kept and a portion is missing. The sample lists tens of thousands of clones, over 95% occurring once. The sequencing sample was made of naive CD4+ T cells sorted from blood. These receptors were taken from a human donor in good health. Each CDR3 is given with its conserved first and last residue. A D gene is named only where the DNA matches it firmly. The listing skips clone size in some rows; elsewhere it reads once, few, many or a size class.

v_gene	d_gene	abundance	j_gene	CDR3nt	CDR3aa
TRBV7-2	NA	NA	TRBJ2-7	TGTGCCAGCAGCTTACCAGGGGGACTCTCCTACGAGCAGTACTTC	CASSLPGGLSYEQYF
TRBV28	NA	NA	TRBJ1-2	TGTGCCAGCAGCCCGACAGGTTCTCATGGCTACACCTTC	CASSPTGSHGYTF
TRBV11-3	NA	NA	TRBJ2-2	TGTGCCAGCAGCCTAGAGGCGACCGGGGAGCTGTTTTTT	CASSLEATGELFF
TRBV7-3	TRBD1	NA	TRBJ2-1	TGTGCCAGCAGCCCGACCCGGGGGGACAGGGGCAGGAATGAGCAGTTCTTC	CASSPTRGDRGRNEQFF
TRBV4-2	TRBD2	NA	TRBJ2-5	TGTGCCAGCAGCCGGGGTAGCGGGGGGGAAGAGACCCAGTACTTC	CASSRGSGGEETQYF
TRBV2	TRBD1	NA	TRBJ1-5	TGTGCCAGCGGAAACGAACTAATCAAAACAGGGGGCGCGGATCAGCCCCAGCATTTT	CASGNELIKTGGADQPQHF
TRBV11-2	NA	NA	TRBJ2-3	TGTGCCAGCAGCTCCGCAGAGGGCTCAGATACGCAGTATTTT	CASSSAEGSDTQYF
TRBV18	NA	NA	TRBJ2-1	TGTGCCAGCTCACCAAGAGGGGAGCAGTTCTTC	CASSPRGEQFF
TRBV5-1	NA	once	TRBJ2-5	TGCGCCAGCGGACCTCAGGGGGGCCAAGAGACCCAGTACTTC	CASGPQGGQETQYF
TRBV7-9	TRBD1	NA	TRBJ2-7	TGTGCCAGCAGCTTAGCGGCTGGGGGGACAGGGCCATACGAGCAGTACTTC	CASSLAAGGTGPYEQYF